These 14 T cell receptor beta chains were all obtained from the same sample, sequenced in a study of breast tumors, draining lymph nodes, adjacent tissues. One entry per CDR3 protein results from TCRdb running MiXCR on the multiplex PCR reads. The data contain approximately 63,000 distinct CDR3 sequences, approximately 54% of them singletons. The sequencing sample was made of breast tumor tissue. Receptors originate from a female donor with breast cancer. Some clones in this sample may be carry-over from other donors' samples.

The chain joins TRBV29-1 to TRBJ2-1; D perhaps matches TRBD2 (6 bases). The CDR3 runs 12 residues. Germline values: CDR1 SQVTM, CDR2 ANQGSEA. Trimming shortened V by 7 bases and J by 4 bases, and 11 bases separated the two germline ends. CDR3 protein: CSAGSGYNEQFF. The CDR3 DNA reads as TGCAGCGCCGGTAGCGGATACAATGAGCAGTTCTTC.

V gene TRBV5-1 combines with J gene TRBJ2-1; 12 nucleotides line up with TRBD2. CDR1 is SGHRS and CDR2 is YFSETQ in the germline V gene. V shed 4 bases, J shed 2 bases, and the junction held 7 bases outside the gene matches. This CDR3 comprises 17 residues. CDR3 loop: CASSPSSGGATYNEQFF. CDR3 DNA: TGCGCCAGCAGCCCCTCTAGCGGGGGGGCCACCTACAATGAGCAGTTCTTC.

V and J are TRBV2 and TRBJ1-3; D not resolved. Trimming pared 6 bases from V and 7 bases from J, leaving 13 bases between. Germline CDR1 is SNHLY and CDR2 is FYNNEI. This CDR3 region has 13 residues. The CDR3 nucleotides are TGTGCCAGCAGCTCCGGCGAGAGGAACACCATATATTTT. It yields the protein CASSSGERNTIYF.

This clonotype was observed many times. The chain uses TRBV13 and TRBJ2-7; D is uncertain. Trimming took 5 bases from V and 7 from J, leaving 12 bases between them. The CDR3 is made up of 12 amino acids. The germline V gene encodes CDR1 PRHDT and CDR2 FYEKMQ (reference sequence). This CDR3 is CASSVHLREQYF. The CDR3 nucleotides read TGTGCCAGCAGCGTACACCTCCGGGAGCAGTACTTC. Full variable domain (missing parts from reference TRBV13 and TRBJ2-7): AAGVIQSPRHLIKEKRETATLKCYPIPRHDTVYWYQQGPGQDPQFLISFYEKMQSDKGSIPDRFSAQQFSDYHSELNMSSLELGDSALYFCASSVHLREQYFGPGTRLTVT.

This clonotype was detected once. The chain links TRBV30 to TRBJ1-4; unclear D gene. Trimming removed 6 bases at V and 3 bases at J, with 11 bases between. Germline CDR1 is GTSNPN and CDR2 is SVGIG (reference sequence). The CDR3 loop spans 13 amino acids. CDR3 sequence reads: CACYRVPNEKLFF. As DNA, the CDR3 is TGTGCCTGTTACCGGGTGCCTAATGAAAAACTGTTTTTT.

This clonotype came up many times. The V call is TRBV4-1, the J call TRBJ2-7, with D maybe TRBD1 (6 bases). The V gene's germline CDR1 is MGHRA and CDR2 YSYEKL. The CDR3 totals 15 residues. V dropped 1 base and J dropped 6 bases, with 16 bases sitting between them. The chain's CDR3 is CASSQVRDTRVEQYF. CDR3 in DNA: TGCGCCAGCAGCCAAGTTAGGGACACTCGGGTCGAGCAGTACTTC.

This clonotype has at least ten counts. It may be a read error: a sequence one base away is much more abundant. The chain uses TRBV20-1 and TRBJ2-5; 8 bases fit TRBD2. CDR1 DFQATT and CDR2 SNEGSKA come from the germline V gene (reference sequence). CDR3 length: 14 amino acids. The CDR3 region has the DNA TGCAGTGCCGCCGGGCGGGGGGTCCAAGCGACCCAGTACTTC. Translation: CSAAGRGVQATQYF.

The gene calls are TRBV7-2 and TRBJ2-5; 12 bases align to TRBD2. This CDR3 contains 19 residues. Germline loops: CDR1 SGHTA, CDR2 FQGNSA. The J segment lost 5 bases and the V segment lost 0 bases, leaving 13 bases of the junction unmatched. CDR3 region: CASSLAARASGGAGETQYF. The CDR3 coding sequence is TGTGCCAGCAGCTTAGCGGCACGGGCTAGCGGGGGGGCCGGGGAGACCCAGTACTTC.

The chain carries TRBV11-2 and TRBJ2-2, with 8 bases identical to TRBD1. There are 14 residues in the CDR3. CDR1 is SGHAT and CDR2 is FQNNGV in the germline V gene. The V segment lost 2 bases and the J segment 7 bases; nucleotides outside the gene matches: 3. Here the CDR3 reads CASSLNTGGGELFF. DNA of the CDR3: TGTGCCAGCAGCTTAAATACAGGGGGCGGGGAGCTGTTTTTT.

This clonotype was recorded once. The CDR3: CASSLVGLAGAADTQYF. CDR3 coding DNA: TGTGCCAGCAGCTTAGTGGGGCTAGCGGGAGCGGCTGATACGCAGTATTTT. The genes are TRBV7-9 and TRBJ2-3; 10 nucleotides line up with TRBD2. CDR1 is SEHNR and CDR2 is FQNEAQ in the germline V gene (reference sequence). Trimming took 1 base from V and 6 from J; bases not matched to a gene: 10. The CDR3 sequence is 17 residues long. The full variable domain, its missing parts supplied by reference TRBV7-9 and TRBJ2-3, is DTGVSQNPRHKITKRGQNVTFRCDPISEHNRLYWYRQTLGQGPEFLTYFQNEAQLEKSRLLSDRFSAERPKGSFSTLEIQRTEQGDSAMYLCASSLVGLAGAADTQYFGPGTRLTVL.

This clonotype was detected many times. The chain employs TRBV19 and TRBJ1-3; D unresolved. The CDR3 length is 14 residues. Trimming pared 4 bases from V and 0 bases from J, leaving 7 bases between. Germline V gives CDR1 LNHDA, CDR2 SQIVND (reference sequence). The CDR3 protein is CASSTANSGNTIYF. CDR3 nucleotide sequence: TGTGCCAGTAGTACGGCTAACTCTGGAAACACCATATATTTT.

There are a few counts of this clonotype. The chain joins TRBV7-8 to TRBJ1-3; D is undetermined. V was trimmed by 5 bases and J by 0 bases, leaving 11 bases between them. This CDR3 is 15 amino acids long. The germline V gene has CDR1 SGHVS and CDR2 FQNEAQ. CDR3 sequence: CASSRFSYSGNTIYF. The CDR3 nucleotides are TGTGCCAGCAGCCGATTCTCGTACTCTGGAAACACCATATATTTT.

The DNA of the CDR3 is TGTGCCAGCAAACAGGGGGTCGGAGAGACCCAGTACTTC. This translates into CASKQGVGETQYF. The rearrangement joins TRBV2 to TRBJ2-5; TRBD1 agrees at 8 bases. V dropped 7 bases and J dropped 4; count of bases not matched to a gene: 5. Germline V gene data show CDR1 as SNHLY and CDR2 as FYNNEI. This CDR3 comprises 13 residues.

This clonotype was recorded many times. V gene TRBV15 combines with J gene TRBJ2-1, with 12 bases lining up with TRBD2. With V trimmed by 0 bases and J by 9 bases, 3 bases remained unmatched. The V gene's germline CDR1 is LNHNV and CDR2 YYDKDF (reference sequence). This CDR3 contains 15 residues. The CDR3 loop reads CATSREASGRGEQFF. CDR3 nucleotide sequence: TGTGCCACCAGCAGAGAGGCTAGCGGGAGGGGTGAGCAGTTCTTC.